Each of the 26 T cell receptor beta chains below was sequenced from the same sample in a study of memory CD4+ T cells and cytomegalovirus serostatus. The table came from immunoSEQ multiplex PCR; TCRdb's copy has only in-frame clones and leaves some out. In the table there are 50,000 or so clones, around 79% of which are singletons. The sort gate was single viable CD3+CD4+CD8-CD45RO+ cells for memory CD4+ T cells. What was sequenced was memory CD4+ T cells from blood. The receptors here all came from an adult in good health and CMV-seronegative.

The CDR3 is CASKIGPLNTEAFF. Here the CDR3 DNA reads TGTGCCAGTAAGATAGGTCCGCTGAACACTGAAGCTTTCTTT. The rearrangement links TRBV19 to TRBJ1-1, with D unresolved. V was pared by 7 bases and J by 0 bases, with 12 bases between. This CDR3 is 14 amino acids long. The germline V gene encodes CDR1 LNHDA and CDR2 SQIVND (reference sequence). The full variable domain, its missing parts supplied by reference TRBV19 and TRBJ1-1, is DGGITQSPKYLFRKEGQNVTLSCEQNLNHDAMYWYRQDPGQGLRLIYYSQIVNDFQKGDIAEGYSVSREKKESFPLTVTSAQKNPTAFYLCASKIGPLNTEAFFGQGTRLTVV.

The J gene is TRBJ2-2, the V gene TRBV9; 10 bases align to TRBD1. This CDR3 is built from 16 residues. The germline gives CDR1 SGDLS, CDR2 YYNGEE. V lost 0 bases and J lost 7; bases outside the gene matches: 6. The DNA for the CDR3 is TGTGCCAGCAGCGTAGGGGACAGGGGAGTTAGCGGGGAGCTGTTTTTT. It encodes CASSVGDRGVSGELFF.

The genes are TRBV18 and TRBJ1-1, with D hard to call. Germline V gene lookup returns CDR1 KGHSH and CDR2 LQKENI. The V gene lost 3 bases and the J gene lost 8 bases, with 16 bases spanning the gap. The CDR3 sequence is 14 residues long. The CDR3 reads CASSPPPTHEEAFF. CDR3 sequence (DNA): TGTGCCAGCTCACCCCCCCCGACCCACGAAGAAGCTTTCTTT.

The V call is TRBV11-2, the J call TRBJ2-3; 10 nucleotides line up with TRBD2. The V gene's germline CDR1 is SGHAT and CDR2 FQNNGV. The trim removed 4 bases at V and 3 bases at J, leaving 1 base unmatched. The CDR3 loop spans 14 amino acids. The DNA of the CDR3 is TGTGCCAGCAGCTATAGCGGGAGGACAGATACGCAGTATTTT. Translated, it gives CASSYSGRTDTQYF.

The genes are TRBV28 and TRBJ1-4; 7 nucleotides match TRBD1. The V segment lost 3 bases and the J segment 7 bases; nucleotides outside the gene matches: 5. The CDR3 covers 14 residues. The germline gives CDR1 MDHEN, CDR2 SYDVKM. In nucleotides, the CDR3 is TGTGCCAGCAGTTTGGAGGGGGCGGGTGAAAAACTGTTTTTT. Translated, it gives CASSLEGAGEKLFF.

This chain links TRBV9 with TRBJ1-2; 8 positions match TRBD1. The CDR3 covers 14 residues. V lost 0 bases and J lost 8; bases outside the gene matches: 6. CDR1 SGDLS and CDR2 YYNGEE come from the germline V gene. The CDR3 sequence: CASSVDPGQGGYTF. The CDR3 DNA follows: TGTGCCAGCAGCGTAGACCCCGGACAGGGCGGCTACACCTTC.

This clone has a handful of counts. The V gene is TRBV19, the J gene TRBJ2-5, with TRBD1 as a possible D gene (5 bases). The V gene's germline CDR1 is LNHDA and CDR2 SQIVND (reference sequence). CDR3 length equals 16 residues. Deletions cut 4 bases from V and 4 bases from J, with 19 bases between. The CDR3 sequence is CASSTRLGDGRETQYF. CDR3 coding DNA: TGTGCCAGTAGTACTCGATTAGGGGATGGGCGAGAGACCCAGTACTTC. Complete variable domain (other parts from reference TRBV19 and TRBJ2-5): DGGITQSPKYLFRKEGQNVTLSCEQNLNHDAMYWYRQDPGQGLRLIYYSQIVNDFQKGDIAEGYSVSREKKESFPLTVTSAQKNPTAFYLCASSTRLGDGRETQYFGPGTRLLVL.

This sequence joins TRBV7-3 and TRBJ2-1; D unclear. CDR1 is SGHTA and CDR2 is FQGTGA in the germline V gene. CDR3 length: 13 residues. Trimming took off 3 bases at V and 7 bases at J, with 10 bases between the two ends. The CDR3 coding sequence is TGTGCCAGCAGCTTGCTTAATAGGAATGAGCAGTTCTTC. Translating it yields CASSLLNRNEQFF.

In the case of this clone: The junction does not match germline at one end; this may be a read error. The V and J genes are TRBV7-7 and TRBJ2-7; tentatively, D is TRBD2 (5 bases). The CDR3 has 15 amino acids. CDR1 and CDR2 from the germline V gene are SSHAT and FNYEAQ (reference sequence). In DNA, the CDR3 is TGTGCTAGCAGCCCGCCAGGACTGACCGCCTACGAGCAGTACTTC. It is translated as CASSPPGLTAYEQYF.

The chain carries TRBV6-5 and TRBJ1-6; D is uncertain. Per the germline V gene, CDR1 is MNHEY and CDR2 is SVGAGI. V lost 0 bases, J lost 7 bases, and 13 bases lay in between. The CDR3 is 16 residues long. The chain's CDR3 is CASSYSEGMGNSPLHF. DNA of the CDR3: TGTGCCAGCAGTTACTCTGAAGGGATGGGAAATTCACCCCTCCACTTT.

The V call is TRBV28, the J call TRBJ1-2, with D possibly TRBD1 on 5 matching bases. The CDR3 length is 13 residues. Trimming removed 6 bases at V and 7 bases at J, with 15 bases between. Germline-derived CDR1 and CDR2 are MDHEN and SYDVKM. CDR3 amino acids: CASRTAVLSGYTF. CDR3 nucleotide sequence: TGTGCCAGCAGGACAGCGGTCCTGTCTGGCTACACCTTC.

Here the CDR3 DNA reads TGTGCCAGCTCCTCGGGGCTCCAAGAGACCCAGTACTTC. Protein sequence: CASSSGLQETQYF. The chain links TRBV18 to TRBJ2-5; D may match TRBD1 or TRBD2 (5 bases each). With 6 bases removed from V and 1 base from J, the gap between germline ends came to 9 bases. Germline V gene lookup returns CDR1 KGHSH and CDR2 LQKENI. The CDR3 totals 13 residues.

The chain recombines TRBV11-2 with TRBJ1-2; 9 nucleotides line up with TRBD1. The CDR3 extends over 14 amino acids. V shed 5 bases and J 1 base; nucleotides not matched to a gene: 2. Germline CDR1 SGHAT, CDR2 FQNNGV. The CDR3: CASSGGQGNYGYTF. As DNA, the CDR3 is TGTGCCAGCAGCGGGGGACAGGGTAACTATGGCTACACCTTC.

This clone was observed once. The CDR3 bases are TGTGCCAGCTGGGAGGGGGCTGAAGCTTTCTTT. Protein product: CASWEGAEAFF. This chain links TRBV6-1 with TRBJ1-1, with a possible D match to TRBD1 (6 bases). Deletions cut 8 bases from V and 6 bases from J, with 10 bases between. This CDR3 is built from 11 residues. The germline V gene encodes CDR1 MNHNS and CDR2 SASEGT.

CDR3 sequence: CASSLGLTGGGTDTQYF. CDR3 DNA sequence: TGCGCCAGCAGCTTGGGGCTGACGGGAGGGGGCACAGATACGCAGTATTTT. The J gene is TRBJ2-3, the V gene TRBV5-1; 8 bases match TRBD2. Germline lookup yields CDR1 SGHRS and CDR2 YFSETQ. CDR3 length equals 17 residues. Trimming cost V 0 bases and J 1 base; bases outside gene matches: 7.

The chain carries TRBV28 and TRBJ2-5, with D possibly being TRBD1 or TRBD2 (5 bases each). Germline-derived CDR1 and CDR2 are MDHEN and SYDVKM. CDR3 length: 15 amino acids. V was cut by 3 bases and J by 6 bases, with 17 bases left in between. CDR3 DNA sequence: TGTGCCAGCAGTTTCCCCACTGGGGGTACACAGACCCAGTACTTC. Its translation is CASSFPTGGTQTQYF.

This clone appeared a few times. The gene calls are TRBV6-5 and TRBJ1-6; D is uncertain. Germline loops: CDR1 MNHEY, CDR2 SVGAGI. CDR3 size: 14 residues. V shed 6 bases and J shed 5 bases, with 11 bases lying between them. The CDR3 DNA is TGTGCCAGCAGCCCCCCAGGAAATAATTCACCCCTCCACTTT. Its protein is CASSPPGNNSPLHF.

CDR3: CAWGRQGVNEQYF. In DNA, the CDR3 is TGTGCCTGGGGACGACAGGGGGTGAACGAGCAGTACTTC. The chain recombines TRBV30 with TRBJ2-7; 9 nucleotides line up with TRBD1. J was trimmed by 5 bases and V by 5 bases; bases with no gene match: 7. The CDR3 spans 13 residues. Germline V lookup: CDR1 GTSNPN, CDR2 SVGIG (reference sequence).

This clone was detected once. This chain connects TRBV6-5 to TRBJ2-2; D call uncertain. The CDR3 extends over 14 amino acids. Between the trimmed V and J ends, which lost 1 base and 4 bases, there was a span of 7 bases. Germline lookup yields CDR1 MNHEY and CDR2 SVGAGI. The CDR3 sequence is CASSYFRSTGELFF. CDR3 nucleotides: TGTGCCAGCAGTTACTTTCGGAGCACCGGGGAGCTGTTTTTT.

The chain links TRBV7-6 to TRBJ2-3, with TRBD2 identical over 13 bases. With 5 bases clipped from V and 6 bases from J, the junction kept 8 bases outside the gene matches. Germline-derived CDR1 and CDR2 are SGHVS and FNYEAQ. The CDR3 runs to 16 residues. CDR3 sequence (DNA): TGTGCCAGCAGCCAGGGGACTAGCGGGATCCCCGATACGCAGTATTTT. Protein product: CASSQGTSGIPDTQYF.

This chain joins TRBV6-1 and TRBJ1-5; unclear D gene. This CDR3 is 17 amino acids long. CDR1 is MNHNS and CDR2 is SASEGT in the germline V gene. The V end was cut by 0 bases, the J end by 4 bases, with 16 bases between. This CDR3 reads CASSEARERRSNQPQHF. The CDR3 DNA reads as TGTGCCAGCAGTGAAGCGCGAGAAAGGCGAAGTAATCAGCCCCAGCATTTT.

V and J are TRBV7-9 and TRBJ1-4; D is uncertain. The CDR3 covers 14 residues. Germline V CDR1 and CDR2: SEHNR, FQNEAQ (reference sequence). The V and J ends lost 3 bases and 5 bases respectively, with 10 bases between them. Written as DNA, the CDR3 is TGTGCCAGCAGCTTGGGTAGGATCAATGAAAAACTGTTTTTT. Protein product: CASSLGRINEKLFF.

The chain couples TRBV28 to TRBJ1-5; D is ambiguous. The CDR3 extends over 12 amino acids. V was clipped by 7 bases and J by 3 bases, with 7 bases between them. The germline CDR1 and CDR2 sequences are MDHEN and SYDVKM. The CDR3 coding sequence is TGTGCCAGCAATTCGGACAATCAGCCCCAGCATTTT. Translated: CASNSDNQPQHF.

V gene TRBV5-1 combines with J gene TRBJ2-5; TRBD2 matches 10 bases. The CDR3 is 15 amino acids. Losses at the gene ends were 1 base for V and 4 bases for J; bases not matched to a gene: 4. Per germline, CDR1 SGHRS and CDR2 YFSETQ. The CDR3 DNA is TGCGCCAGCAGCTTGACTAGCGGGATTGGAGAGACCCAGTACTTC. Translating gives CASSLTSGIGETQYF.

The chain combines TRBV19 with TRBJ1-2; no firm D call. CDR1 is LNHDA, CDR2 SQIVND, per germline (reference sequence). Trimming stripped 0 bases from V and 1 base from J, with 6 bases between. This CDR3 comprises 14 residues. CDR3 sequence reads: CASSIERSNYGYTF. In nucleotides, the CDR3 is TGTGCCAGTAGTATAGAACGGAGTAACTATGGCTACACCTTC. Full variable domain (outside the CDR3, taken from reference TRBV19 and TRBJ1-2): DGGITQSPKYLFRKEGQNVTLSCEQNLNHDAMYWYRQDPGQGLRLIYYSQIVNDFQKGDIAEGYSVSREKKESFPLTVTSAQKNPTAFYLCASSIERSNYGYTFGSGTRLTVV.

The chain recombines TRBV9 with TRBJ2-2; no clear D gene. The CDR3 runs 14 residues. CDR1 is SGDLS and CDR2 is YYNGEE in the germline V gene. V lost 1 base, J lost 3 bases, and 7 bases lay in between. CDR3 loop: CASSVQADTGELFF. DNA for the CDR3: TGTGCCAGCAGCGTACAGGCCGACACCGGGGAGCTGTTTTTT.